The following is a TCR beta chain sequence with its context. This entry is derived from a study of T cell changes during pregnancy in multiple sclerosis. Assay used: immunoSEQ multiplex PCR; TCRdb lists only in-frame clones, some missing. The sample has roughly 45,000 clones, 75% to 95% seen once. In germline, CDR1 is SGDLS, CDR2 YYNGEE. The CDR3 length is 14 residues. The V gene end was trimmed by 7 bases and the J gene end by 5 bases; junction bases not matched to a gene: 6. V usage is TRBV9 and J usage is TRBJ2-5; 12 bases are a match to TRBD2. This specimen consisted of CD8+ T cells from peripheral blood mononuclear cells, obtained after pregnancy. This TCR was sampled from a female donor with multiple sclerosis, enrolled in a pregnancy study. The CDR3 nucleotides read TGTGCCAGCTCTAGCGGGGGGGCGGGGGAGACCCAGTACTTC. It encodes CASSSGGAGETQYF. Drawing the rest from reference TRBV9 and TRBJ2-5, the complete variable domain is DSGVTQTPKHLITATGQRVTLRCSPRSGDLSVYWYQQSLDQGLQFLIQYYNGEERAKGNILERFSAQQFPDLHSELNLSSLELGDSALYFCASSSGGAGETQYFGPGTRLLVL.